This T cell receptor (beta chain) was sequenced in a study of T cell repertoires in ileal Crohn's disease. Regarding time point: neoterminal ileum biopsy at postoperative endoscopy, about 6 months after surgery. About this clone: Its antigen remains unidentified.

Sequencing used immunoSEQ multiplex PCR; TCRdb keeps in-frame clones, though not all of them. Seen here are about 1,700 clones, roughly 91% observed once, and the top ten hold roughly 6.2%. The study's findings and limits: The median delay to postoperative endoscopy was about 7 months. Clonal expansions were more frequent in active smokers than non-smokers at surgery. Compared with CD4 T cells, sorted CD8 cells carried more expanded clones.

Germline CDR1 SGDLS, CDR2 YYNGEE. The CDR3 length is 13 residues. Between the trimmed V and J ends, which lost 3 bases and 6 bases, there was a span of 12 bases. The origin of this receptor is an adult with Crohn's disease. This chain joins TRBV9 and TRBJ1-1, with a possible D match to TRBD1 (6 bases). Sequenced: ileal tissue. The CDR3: CASSGQNRAEAFF. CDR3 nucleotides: TGTGCCAGCAGCGGACAAAACAGGGCTGAAGCTTTCTTT.